The clone carrying this T cell receptor beta chain was recorded a few times. Its specificity is not known. Sample time point: newly diagnosed GD, antithyroid drugs for less than 3 months. TCR sequences were obtained from RNA taken from PBMCs. Relying on iRepertoire HTBI primers and Arm-PCR of CDR3 regions, the team built TCR beta libraries. A single record per CDR3 protein comes from TCRdb applying MiXCR to the multiplex PCR reads. The data contain roughly 430,000 distinct CDR3 sequences, 15% to 20% of them seen just once; the ten biggest clones take up 9.5% to 12%. The source of the sample is a study of regulatory T cells in long-lasting Graves disease. About the study: Those Graves' patients who were newly diagnosed had been on antithyroid drugs under 3 months. Overall study results and limits: TRBV28 was favored in persistent disease, as were TRBJ1-2 and TRBJ2-5.

V lost 1 base and J lost 5, with 14 bases in between. Germline CDR1 and CDR2: MGHRA and YSYEKL. This CDR3 is 15 amino acids long. These data were also filed under a second study, of T cells in Graves' hyperthyroidism and ophthalmopathy. That paper adds: During a first-round RT-PCR of the TCR CDR3, the HTBI primer set was used.

This clonotype was obtained from a woman in her 30s with Graves disease. The starting material was peripheral blood mononuclear cells (PBMCs), obtained at new diagnosis, from a patient treated with antithyroid drugs. The chain joins TRBV4-1 to TRBJ2-5, with D possibly matching TRBD1 (6 bases). CDR3 residues: CASSQGQGLGETQYF. The CDR3 nucleotides read TGCGCCAGCAGCCAAGGGCAGGGGCTCGGTGAGACCCAGTACTTC.